This section outlines one T cell receptor beta chain sequence together with its context. Its antigen is unidentified. Because this beta chain is a stray read in a library intended to capture alpha chains, its abundance should not be given much weight. As for time point: sample taken at primary tumor resection. CDR3 size: 15 residues. Trimming cost V 3 bases and J 9 bases, with 18 bases left between them. Germline V CDR1 and CDR2: SGHDN, FVKESK. The data are from a study of spatial heterogeneity in lung cancer. Study-wide findings and caveats: In tumors, expanded intratumoral alpha and beta TCR counts tracked mutation counts. Expanded TCRs classified as ubiquitous or regional were counted, and these counts tracked ubiquitous and regional nonsynonymous mutations, respectively.

TCRdb redid the calling of the 5' RACE reads with MiXCR, one entry per CDR3 protein. In the table there are some 9,300 distinct CDR3 sequences, about 53% of which are singletons. The chain joins TRBV14 to TRBJ2-1; D might be TRBD1 (5 bases). This material consisted of lung tumor tissue, taken at surgery. This TCR was recovered from a female donor with early-stage non-small cell lung cancer. The chain's CDR3 is CASSQGPVGVGEQFF. For the CDR3, the DNA is TGTGCCAGCAGCCAGGGGCCAGTTGGGGTCGGTGAGCAGTTCTTC.